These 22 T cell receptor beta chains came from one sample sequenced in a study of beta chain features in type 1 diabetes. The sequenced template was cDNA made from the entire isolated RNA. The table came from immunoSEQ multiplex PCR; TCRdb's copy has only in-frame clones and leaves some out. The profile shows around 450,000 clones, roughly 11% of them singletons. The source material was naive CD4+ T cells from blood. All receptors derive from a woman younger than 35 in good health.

DNA for the CDR3: TGTGCCAGCGAGTCAAGGGGGTCCTATGGCTACACCTTC. This sequence encodes CASESRGSYGYTF. The J gene is TRBJ1-2, the V gene TRBV2; the D gene is possibly TRBD1 (6 bases). V was clipped by 8 bases and J by 4 bases, with 14 bases between them. CDR1 and CDR2 from the germline V gene are SNHLY and FYNNEI. CDR3 length equals 13 residues.

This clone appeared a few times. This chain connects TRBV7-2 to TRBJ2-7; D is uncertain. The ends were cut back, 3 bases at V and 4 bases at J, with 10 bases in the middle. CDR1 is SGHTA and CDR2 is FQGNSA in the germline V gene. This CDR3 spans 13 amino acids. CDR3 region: CASSFGPRYEQYV. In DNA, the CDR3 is TGTGCCAGCAGCTTTGGGCCCAGGTACGAGCAGTACGTC.

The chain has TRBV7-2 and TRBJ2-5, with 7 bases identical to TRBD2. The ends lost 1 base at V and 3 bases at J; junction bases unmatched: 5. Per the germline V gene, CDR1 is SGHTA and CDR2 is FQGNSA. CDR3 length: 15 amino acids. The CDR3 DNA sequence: TGTGCCAGCAGCTTAGTGGCAGCGGGGAAAGAGACCCAGTACTTC. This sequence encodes CASSLVAAGKETQYF.

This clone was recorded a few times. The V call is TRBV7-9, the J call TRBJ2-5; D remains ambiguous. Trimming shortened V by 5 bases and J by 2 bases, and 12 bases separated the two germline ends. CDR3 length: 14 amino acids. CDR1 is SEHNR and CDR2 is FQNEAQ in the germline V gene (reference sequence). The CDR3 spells CASSRLPIQETQYF. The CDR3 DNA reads TGTGCCAGCAGCCGCCTTCCGATTCAAGAGACCCAGTACTTC. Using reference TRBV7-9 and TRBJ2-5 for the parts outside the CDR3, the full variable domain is DTGVSQNPRHKITKRGQNVTFRCDPISEHNRLYWYRQTLGQGPEFLTYFQNEAQLEKSRLLSDRFSAERPKGSFSTLEIQRTEQGDSAMYLCASSRLPIQETQYFGPGTRLLVL.

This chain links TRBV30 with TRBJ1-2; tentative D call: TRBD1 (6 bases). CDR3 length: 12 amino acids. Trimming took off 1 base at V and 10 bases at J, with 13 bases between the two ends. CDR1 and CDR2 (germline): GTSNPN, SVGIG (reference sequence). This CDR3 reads CAWSASQGAYTF. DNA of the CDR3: TGTGCCTGGAGTGCCTCACAGGGAGCCTACACCTTC.

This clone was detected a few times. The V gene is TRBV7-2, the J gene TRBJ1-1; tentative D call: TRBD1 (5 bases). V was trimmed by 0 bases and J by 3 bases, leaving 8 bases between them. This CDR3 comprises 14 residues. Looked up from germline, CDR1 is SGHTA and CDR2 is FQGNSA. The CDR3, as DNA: TGTGCCAGCAGCTTAGCGGGGCGCCACACTGAAGCTTTCTTT. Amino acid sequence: CASSLAGRHTEAFF.

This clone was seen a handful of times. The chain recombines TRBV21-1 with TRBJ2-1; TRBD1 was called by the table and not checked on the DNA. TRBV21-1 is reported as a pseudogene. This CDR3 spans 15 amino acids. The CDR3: CASSTGQGIYNEQFF. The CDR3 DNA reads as TGTGCCAGCAGCACCGGACAGGGGATTTACAATGAGCAGTTCTTC.

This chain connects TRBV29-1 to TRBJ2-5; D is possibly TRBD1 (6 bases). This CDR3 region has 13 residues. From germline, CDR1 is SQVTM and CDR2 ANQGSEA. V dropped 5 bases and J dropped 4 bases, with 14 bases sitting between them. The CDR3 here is CSVNTGKGETQYF. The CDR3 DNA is TGCAGCGTTAATACAGGGAAGGGAGAGACCCAGTACTTC.

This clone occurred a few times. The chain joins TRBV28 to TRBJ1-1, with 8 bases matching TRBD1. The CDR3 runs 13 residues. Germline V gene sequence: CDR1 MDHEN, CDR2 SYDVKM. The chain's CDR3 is CGTQGAMNTEAFF. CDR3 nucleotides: TGTGGGACGCAGGGGGCTATGAACACTGAAGCTTTCTTT. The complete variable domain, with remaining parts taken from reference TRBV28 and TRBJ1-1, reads DVKVTQSSRYLVKRTGEKVFLECVQDMDHENMFWYRQDPGLGLRLIYFSYDVKMKEKGDIPEGYSVSREKKERFSLILESASTNQTSMYLCGTQGAMNTEAFFGQGTRLTVV.

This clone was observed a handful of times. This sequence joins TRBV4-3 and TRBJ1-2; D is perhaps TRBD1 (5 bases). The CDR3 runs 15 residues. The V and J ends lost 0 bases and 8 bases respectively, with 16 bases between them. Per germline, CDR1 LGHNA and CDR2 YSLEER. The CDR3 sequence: CASSQDLVEGRGYTF. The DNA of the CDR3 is TGCGCCAGCAGCCAAGATTTGGTAGAGGGACGGGGCTACACCTTC.

The CDR3 region has the DNA TGTGCCAGCAGCTTGAAGCGCGAGACCGAGCAGTACTTC. This translates into CASSLKRETEQYF. J is TRBJ2-7 and V is TRBV5-6; D unclear. The CDR3 extends over 13 amino acids. V dropped 1 base and J dropped 6 bases, with 11 bases sitting between them. Germline V lookup: CDR1 SGHDT, CDR2 YYEEEE.

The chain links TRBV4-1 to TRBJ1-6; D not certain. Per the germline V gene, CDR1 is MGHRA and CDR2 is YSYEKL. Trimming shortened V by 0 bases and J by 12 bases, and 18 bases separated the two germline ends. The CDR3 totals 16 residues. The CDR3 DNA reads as TGCGCCAGCAGCCAAGAACGGCCATCCTTGGGGAAACCCCTCCACTTT. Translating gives CASSQERPSLGKPLHF.

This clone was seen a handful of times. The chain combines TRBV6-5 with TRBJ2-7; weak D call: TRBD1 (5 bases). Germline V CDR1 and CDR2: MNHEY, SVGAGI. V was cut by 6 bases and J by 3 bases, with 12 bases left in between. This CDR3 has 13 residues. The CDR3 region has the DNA TGTGCCAGCAGCCCTCCAGGGCACTACGAGCAGTACTTC. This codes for CASSPPGHYEQYF.

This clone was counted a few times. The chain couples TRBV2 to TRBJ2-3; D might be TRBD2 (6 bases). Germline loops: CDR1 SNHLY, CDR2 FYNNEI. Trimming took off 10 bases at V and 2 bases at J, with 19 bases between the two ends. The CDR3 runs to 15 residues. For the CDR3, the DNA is TGTGCCAACTCGGGACTCATGGGGGACACAGATACGCAGTATTTT. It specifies CANSGLMGDTDTQYF.

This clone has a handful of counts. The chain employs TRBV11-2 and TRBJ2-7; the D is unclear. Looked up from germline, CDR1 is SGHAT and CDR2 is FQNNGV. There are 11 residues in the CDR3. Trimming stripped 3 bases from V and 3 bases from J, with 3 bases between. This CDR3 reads CASSLNYEQYF. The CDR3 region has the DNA TGTGCCAGCAGCTTGAACTACGAGCAGTACTTC.

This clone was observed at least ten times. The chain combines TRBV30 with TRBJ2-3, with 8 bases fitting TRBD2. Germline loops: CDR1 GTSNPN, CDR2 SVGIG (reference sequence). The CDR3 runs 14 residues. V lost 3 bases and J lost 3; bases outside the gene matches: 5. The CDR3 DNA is TGTGCCTGGAGATCCCGCGGGAGGACAGATACGCAGTATTTT. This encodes CAWRSRGRTDTQYF.

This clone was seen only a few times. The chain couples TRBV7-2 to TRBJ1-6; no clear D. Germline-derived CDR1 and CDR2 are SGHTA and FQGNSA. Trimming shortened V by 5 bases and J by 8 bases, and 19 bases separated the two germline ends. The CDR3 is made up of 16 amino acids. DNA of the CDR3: TGTGCCAGCAGCCTCTGGTTAGACTCAGATTATTCACCCCTCCACTTT. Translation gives CASSLWLDSDYSPLHF.

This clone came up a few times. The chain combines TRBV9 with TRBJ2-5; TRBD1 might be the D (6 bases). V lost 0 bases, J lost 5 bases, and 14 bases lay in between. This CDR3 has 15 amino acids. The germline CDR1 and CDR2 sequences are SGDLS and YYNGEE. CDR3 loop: CASSVGQGQRETQYF. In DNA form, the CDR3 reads TGTGCCAGCAGCGTAGGCCAGGGGCAGAGGGAGACCCAGTACTTC.

The CDR3 DNA is TGTGCCACCAGCAGAGTAGGGGGTTATAGCAATCAGCCCCAGCATTTT. Its translation is CATSRVGGYSNQPQHF. The chain has TRBV15 and TRBJ1-5; maybe TRBD1 (6 bases). This CDR3 has 16 amino acids. V lost 1 base to trimming and J lost 0 bases, with 10 bases between them. Germline loops: CDR1 LNHNV, CDR2 YYDKDF (reference sequence). The full variable domain, rest sourced from reference TRBV15 and TRBJ1-5, is DAMVIQNPRYQVTQFGKPVTLSCSQTLNHNVMYWYQQKSSQAPKLLFHYYDKDFNNEADTPDNFQSRRPNTSFCFLDIRSPGLGDTAMYLCATSRVGGYSNQPQHFGDGTRLSIL.

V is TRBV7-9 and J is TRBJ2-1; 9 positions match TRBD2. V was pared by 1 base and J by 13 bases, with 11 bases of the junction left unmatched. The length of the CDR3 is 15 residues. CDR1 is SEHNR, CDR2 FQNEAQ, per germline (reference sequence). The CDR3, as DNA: TGTGCCAGCAGCTTAGAGGGCCGTGGCGGGAGGGCACAGTTCTTC. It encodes CASSLEGRGGRAQFF. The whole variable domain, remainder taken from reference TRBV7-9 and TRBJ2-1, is DTGVSQNPRHKITKRGQNVTFRCDPISEHNRLYWYRQTLGQGPEFLTYFQNEAQLEKSRLLSDRFSAERPKGSFSTLEIQRTEQGDSAMYLCASSLEGRGGRAQFFGPGTRLTVL.

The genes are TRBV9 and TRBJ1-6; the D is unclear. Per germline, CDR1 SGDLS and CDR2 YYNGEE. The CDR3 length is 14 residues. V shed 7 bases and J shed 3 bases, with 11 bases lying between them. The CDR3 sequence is CASQALGYNSPLHF. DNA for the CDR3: TGTGCCAGCCAGGCGTTGGGCTATAATTCACCCCTCCACTTT.

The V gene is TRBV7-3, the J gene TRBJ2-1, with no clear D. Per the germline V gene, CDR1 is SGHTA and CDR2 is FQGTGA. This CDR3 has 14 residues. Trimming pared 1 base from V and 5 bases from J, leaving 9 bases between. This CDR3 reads CASSLNGVNNEQFF. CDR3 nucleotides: TGTGCCAGCAGCTTAAATGGAGTAAACAATGAGCAGTTCTTC.